This T cell receptor (beta chain) was captured by sequencing in a study of monozygotic twins with inflammatory bowel disease. The CDR3 runs 14 residues. Germline V lookup: CDR1 KGHSH, CDR2 LQKENI. About this clonotype: Its antigen is unidentified.

Eight distinct reactions (per sample) were used to make the cDNA. One entry per CDR3 protein, without DNA, is what TCRdb gives after re-calling the 5' RACE reads. The specimen's table records 88,000 or so distinct CDR3 sequences. Study-wide results and caveats: Healthy twins shared more clonotypes with others than IBD patients, most markedly active ones. Comparison of concordant versus discordant twins revealed no difference in repertoire similarity, possibly due to limited power. T cell subtypes that differed could not be told apart.

Sequenced: blood. The sequence derives from a human donor with ulcerative colitis or Crohn's disease, or a healthy co-twin of an affected twin (not recorded which). This chain connects TRBV18 to TRBJ1-2; TCRdb picks TRBD1, but there is no DNA to check that call. CDR3 sequence reads: CASSPQGRNYGYTF.